The table lists the clone carrying this TCR beta chain with a few counts. Its antigen is still unknown. These data originate in a study of T cells after yellow fever vaccination. Germline loops: CDR1 SGDLS, CDR2 YYNGEE. V dropped 3 bases and J dropped 2 bases, with 8 bases sitting between them. The CDR3 totals 13 residues. They built TCR cDNA with 5'RACE template switching, a step that put in a universal primer site and UMIs. TCRdb fed the 5' RACE reads into MiXCR, producing one record per CDR3 protein. The data show under 95,000 distinct CDR3 sequences, about 7.3% seen once. General study points: By day 5 rather than day 15, the secondary response had peaked, though it was weaker. Contamination of FACS-sorted repertoires by abundant clonotypes from the bulk population could occur.

The sequence derives from a man aged 18 to 30 who received the YFV17D yellow fever vaccine. The rearrangement links TRBV9 to TRBJ2-5; D is uncertain. The starting material was CD8+ T cells sorted from PBMCs, obtained more than 8 days after the first yellow fever vaccination. The CDR3 nucleotides are TGTGCCAGCAGCGGACACTCTCAAGAGACCCAGTACTTC. Protein sequence: CASSGHSQETQYF. The full variable domain, rest sourced from reference TRBV9 and TRBJ2-5, is DSGVTQTPKHLITATGQRVTLRCSPRSGDLSVYWYQQSLDQGLQFLIQYYNGEERAKGNILERFSAQQFPDLHSELNLSSLELGDSALYFCASSGHSQETQYFGPGTRLLVL.